This entry is about one T cell receptor (beta chain). V lost 4 bases, J lost 9 bases, and 4 bases stayed unmatched. Germline CDR1 reads LGHDT; CDR2 reads YNNKEL (reference sequence). This CDR3 contains 14 residues. Random hexamers were used to reverse transcribe roughly 0.45 to 1 ug of RNA. TCR beta CDR3 was amplified by immunoSEQ multiplex PCR. This amplification extended across 54 Vbeta and 13 Jbeta segments. TCRdb used MiXCR to reprocess the immunoSEQ multiplex PCR reads, holding one entry per CDR3 protein. The data hold 150,000 to 200,000 distinct CDR3 sequences, with about 94% observed a single time. This entry comes from a study of CD8 T cells in Susac syndrome.

The chain recombines TRBV3-1 with TRBJ1-6, with 9 bases identical to TRBD1. This receptor was obtained from a human donor with multiple sclerosis. The sequenced sample consisted of CD4+ T cells from PBMCs. This chain's CDR3 is CASSPGTGISPLHF. The DNA of the CDR3 is TGTGCCAGCAGCCCCGGGACAGGGATTTCACCCCTCCACTTT.